These 17 T cell receptor beta chains originate from one sample sequenced in a study of blood T cell repertoires in COVID-19. The method was immunoSEQ multiplex PCR; TCRdb's version includes in-frame clones alone and lacks a portion of them. The repertoire has some 43,000 clones, over 70% of them found once; the top ten carry about 4.7%. Sequencing was done on a sample of peripheral blood. Receptor source: a human donor in a cohort sampled during active COVID-19.

This chain's CDR3 is CASSTPTGGLNTEAFF. In DNA form, the CDR3 reads TGTGCCAGCAGCACGCCGACAGGGGGGCTGAACACTGAAGCTTTCTTT. The rearrangement joins TRBV21-1 to TRBJ1-1; TRBD1, the table's D call, lacks a check against the DNA. TRBV21-1 counts as a pseudogene. The CDR3 extends over 16 amino acids.

DNA for the CDR3: TGTGCCAGCAGCAAACAGGGGCCCCGGACTGAAAAACTGTTTTTT. Translating gives CASSKQGPRTEKLFF. The chain combines TRBV7-9 with TRBJ1-4, with TRBD1 identical over 7 bases. The CDR3 spans 15 residues. The V gene end was trimmed by 5 bases and the J gene end by 7 bases; junction bases not matched to a gene: 10. Germline CDR1 reads SEHNR; CDR2 reads FQNEAQ (reference sequence).

The V and J genes are TRBV5-4 and TRBJ1-6; no clear D. Trimming cost V 0 bases and J 10 bases, with 11 bases left between them. The CDR3 is 14 residues long. Looked up from germline, CDR1 is SGHNT and CDR2 is YYREEE (reference sequence). CDR3 sequence reads: CASSLERPGSPLHF. The CDR3 DNA sequence: TGTGCCAGCAGCTTGGAGAGGCCTGGCTCACCCCTCCACTTT.

The V gene is TRBV27, the J gene TRBJ1-5; no firm D call. This CDR3 has 15 amino acids. Trimming took 0 bases from V and 2 from J, leaving 8 bases between them. The germline V gene encodes CDR1 MNHEY and CDR2 SMNVEV (reference sequence). The CDR3: CASSLSKQGNQPQHF. Written as DNA, the CDR3 is TGTGCCAGCAGTTTATCGAAGCAGGGCAATCAGCCCCAGCATTTT.

This rearrangement joins TRBV27 to TRBJ2-3, with 9 bases matching TRBD1. The CDR3 is 16 amino acids. The J segment lost 0 bases and the V segment lost 4 bases, leaving 5 bases of the junction unmatched. The germline gives CDR1 MNHEY, CDR2 SMNVEV (reference sequence). The CDR3 DNA is TGTGCCAGCAGTTCGACAGGGGGTTTTAGCACAGATACGCAGTATTTT. Protein: CASSSTGGFSTDTQYF.

V is TRBV6-6 and J is TRBJ1-2; no clear D gene. This CDR3 comprises 15 residues. Per the germline V gene, CDR1 is MNHNY and CDR2 is SVGAGI (reference sequence). Trimming took off 6 bases at V and 5 bases at J, with 19 bases between the two ends. CDR3 amino acids: CASRAGTPILYGYTF. The CDR3 DNA follows: TGTGCCAGCAGAGCCGGTACGCCAATTTTGTATGGCTACACCTTC.

This rearrangement joins TRBV29-1 to TRBJ2-3; TRBD1 agrees at 9 bases. The CDR3 totals 14 residues. The germline V gene has CDR1 SQVTM and CDR2 ANQGSEA. Trimming cost V 7 bases and J 0 bases; bases outside gene matches: 5. The CDR3 nucleotides read TGCAGCGGCGGGACAGGGACTAGCACAGATACGCAGTATTTT. This encodes CSGGTGTSTDTQYF.

The rearrangement uses TRBV28 and TRBJ2-1; 7 bases map to TRBD2. Trimming at V came to 4 bases and at J to 0 bases, leaving 6 bases not matched to a gene. This CDR3 region has 16 residues. Germline V CDR1 and CDR2: MDHEN, SYDVKM. The CDR3 protein is CASSSSGTDSYNEQFF. The DNA of the CDR3 is TGTGCCAGCAGTTCAAGCGGGACCGACTCCTACAATGAGCAGTTCTTC.

The chain links TRBV28 to TRBJ2-5; TRBD1 matches at 8 bases. Germline CDR1 is MDHEN and CDR2 is SYDVKM. Trimming took 3 bases from V and 1 from J; bases not matched to a gene: 4. The CDR3 is 15 amino acids. The CDR3 reads CASSFGQGAQETQYF. CDR3 bases: TGTGCCAGCAGTTTTGGCCAGGGGGCCCAAGAGACCCAGTACTTC. Using reference TRBV28 and TRBJ2-5 for the parts outside the CDR3, the full variable domain is DVKVTQSSRYLVKRTGEKVFLECVQDMDHENMFWYRQDPGLGLRLIYFSYDVKMKEKGDIPEGYSVSREKKERFSLILESASTNQTSMYLCASSFGQGAQETQYFGPGTRLLVL.

The rearrangement uses TRBV7-2 and TRBJ2-7; D possibly corresponds to TRBD2 (6 bases). The CDR3 totals 18 residues. Germline V lookup: CDR1 SGHTA, CDR2 FQGNSA. Trimming stripped 1 base from V and 4 bases from J, with 23 bases between. CDR3 nucleotides: TGTGCCAGCAGCTTAGTGGTGGGAAATAGCGGAAGCTTGTACGAGCAGTACTTC. Translating gives CASSLVVGNSGSLYEQYF.

This clone was detected only a few times. This chain uses TRBV4-2 with TRBJ2-2, with D unresolved. The germline CDR1 and CDR2 sequences are LGHNA and YNFKEQ. V gave up 4 bases and J gave up 0 bases, with 6 bases separating them. This CDR3 contains 14 residues. CDR3 bases: TGTGCCAGCAGCCCGGGTGCGAACACCGGGGAGCTGTTTTTT. It yields the protein CASSPGANTGELFF.

The chain has TRBV30 and TRBJ2-2, with D possibly TRBD1 on 6 matching bases. The germline V gene has CDR1 GTSNPN and CDR2 SVGIG (reference sequence). This CDR3 contains 14 residues. V was clipped by 3 bases and J by 1 base, with 9 bases between them. In DNA, the CDR3 is TGTGCCTGGAGGACGGACAGGAACACCGGGGAGCTGTTTTTT. Encoded protein: CAWRTDRNTGELFF.

V is TRBV6-5 and J is TRBJ2-1, with TRBD2 matching over 8 bases. V dropped 4 bases and J dropped 2; count of bases not matched to a gene: 4. This CDR3 is built from 15 residues. Germline V gene lookup returns CDR1 MNHEY and CDR2 SVGAGI. CDR3 DNA: TGTGCCAGCAGTTTAGCGGGGACGACCTACAATGAGCAGTTCTTC. Amino acid sequence: CASSLAGTTYNEQFF.

The genes are TRBV25-1 and TRBJ2-5, with D possibly matching TRBD1 (5 bases). The germline gives CDR1 MGHDK, CDR2 SYGVNS. V was shortened by 3 bases and J by 1 base, with 15 bases between the two germline ends. The CDR3 runs 16 residues. The CDR3: CASSDSGFLAQETQYF. For the CDR3, the DNA is TGTGCCAGCAGTGACTCAGGGTTCTTGGCCCAAGAGACCCAGTACTTC.

V gene TRBV6-5 combines with J gene TRBJ1-1; 7 nucleotides line up with TRBD1. V dropped 7 bases and J dropped 5; count of bases not matched to a gene: 7. The CDR3 has 13 residues. Germline V gene lookup returns CDR1 MNHEY and CDR2 SVGAGI. CDR3 protein: CASTTGVQTEAFF. CDR3 DNA sequence: TGTGCCAGCACAACAGGGGTGCAGACTGAAGCTTTCTTT.

The rearrangement uses TRBV2 and TRBJ2-7, with 9 bases aligning to TRBD1. The CDR3 is 15 residues long. In germline, CDR1 is SNHLY, CDR2 FYNNEI. Losses at the gene ends were 5 bases for V and 3 bases for J; bases not matched to a gene: 8. The CDR3 loop reads CASSPGTGTYYEQYF. CDR3 nucleotide sequence: TGTGCCAGCAGTCCCGGGACAGGGACATACTACGAGCAGTACTTC.

The chain joins TRBV3-1 (or the pseudogene TRBV3-2) to TRBJ2-7; 12 bases map to TRBD2. CDR1 is LGHDT, CDR2 YNNKEL, per germline (reference sequence). This CDR3 has 14 amino acids. Unmatched junction bases numbered 1, after V lost 1 base and J lost 6 bases. This chain's CDR3 is CASSQGLAGVEQYF. DNA of the CDR3: TGTGCCAGCAGCCAAGGACTAGCGGGAGTCGAGCAGTACTTC.